Detailed here is one T cell receptor beta chain. The target antigen is unknown. Assay: immunoSEQ multiplex PCR; the TCRdb copy retains only in-frame clones and omits some. The sample holds 20,000 to 25,000 clones; about nine tenths are singletons and the top ten take 6.9%. The data originate from a study of T cells in localized non-small cell lung cancer. Findings and limits, study-wide: The appearance of a median roughly 53 of the top 100 tumor clones was seen in adjacent lung. In uninvolved adjacent lung, T cell clonality reached its highest value, exceeding tumor. It remains possible that heterogeneity exists, since only one tumor region was sequenced. Greater blood T cell density accompanied longer overall survival.

Germline V CDR1 and CDR2: MNHEY, SVGAGI. The ends lost 6 bases at V and 4 bases at J; junction bases unmatched: 6. The CDR3 is 14 amino acids. The clonotype originates from a woman between 40 and 69 years old with stage I lung adenocarcinoma. The chain is built from TRBV6-5 and TRBJ1-5; 7 bases are a match to TRBD1. This specimen consisted of peripheral blood, obtained before any cancer treatment. CDR3 loop: CASREQGKNQPQHF. For the CDR3, the DNA is TGTGCCAGCAGGGAACAGGGGAAGAATCAGCCCCAGCATTTT.